The clone carrying this TCR beta chain occurred a few times. The data derive from a study of blood T cell repertoires in COVID-19. The overall study: COVID-19 samples, acute and convalescent, were from the United States, Italy and Spain. The analysed material was cDNA or gDNA that came from T cells, B-cell-depleted T cells, or PBMCs.

CDR1 is GTSNPN and CDR2 is SVGIG in the germline V gene (reference sequence). V lost 3 bases and J lost 7; bases outside the gene matches: 12. CDR3 length: 16 residues. Authors' methods: By means of reference gene primer amplification, nucleated cell counts were estimated. Clones were read by immunoSEQ multiplex PCR, and TCRdb kept only the in-frame ones, dropping some. V, J and clone size reflect that table, while D and trimming were determined from the DNA. In the table there are tens of thousands of clones, 84% of which are singletons. V gene TRBV30 combines with J gene TRBJ1-6, with 7 nucleotides matching TRBD1. Source material: peripheral blood. The clonotype originates from a man aged 50 to 60 with active or convalescent COVID-19. CDR3 sequence (DNA): TGTGCCTGGAGAGCCCAGCCGACAGGGAAAAATTCACCCCTCCACTTT. It translates to CAWRAQPTGKNSPLHF.